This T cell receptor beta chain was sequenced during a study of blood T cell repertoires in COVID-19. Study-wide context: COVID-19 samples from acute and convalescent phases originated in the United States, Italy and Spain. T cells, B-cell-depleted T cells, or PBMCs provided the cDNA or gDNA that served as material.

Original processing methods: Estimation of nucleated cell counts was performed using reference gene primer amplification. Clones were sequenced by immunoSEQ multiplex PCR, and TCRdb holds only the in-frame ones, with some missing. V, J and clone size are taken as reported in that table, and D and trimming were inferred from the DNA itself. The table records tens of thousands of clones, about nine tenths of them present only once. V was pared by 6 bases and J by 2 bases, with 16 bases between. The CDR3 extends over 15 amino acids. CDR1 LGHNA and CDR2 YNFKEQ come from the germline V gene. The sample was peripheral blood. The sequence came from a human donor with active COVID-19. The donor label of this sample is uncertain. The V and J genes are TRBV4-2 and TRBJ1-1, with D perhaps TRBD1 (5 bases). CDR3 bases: TGTGCCAGCAGACAACAGGCTATTACAAACACTGAAGCTTTCTTT. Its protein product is CASRQQAITNTEAFF.